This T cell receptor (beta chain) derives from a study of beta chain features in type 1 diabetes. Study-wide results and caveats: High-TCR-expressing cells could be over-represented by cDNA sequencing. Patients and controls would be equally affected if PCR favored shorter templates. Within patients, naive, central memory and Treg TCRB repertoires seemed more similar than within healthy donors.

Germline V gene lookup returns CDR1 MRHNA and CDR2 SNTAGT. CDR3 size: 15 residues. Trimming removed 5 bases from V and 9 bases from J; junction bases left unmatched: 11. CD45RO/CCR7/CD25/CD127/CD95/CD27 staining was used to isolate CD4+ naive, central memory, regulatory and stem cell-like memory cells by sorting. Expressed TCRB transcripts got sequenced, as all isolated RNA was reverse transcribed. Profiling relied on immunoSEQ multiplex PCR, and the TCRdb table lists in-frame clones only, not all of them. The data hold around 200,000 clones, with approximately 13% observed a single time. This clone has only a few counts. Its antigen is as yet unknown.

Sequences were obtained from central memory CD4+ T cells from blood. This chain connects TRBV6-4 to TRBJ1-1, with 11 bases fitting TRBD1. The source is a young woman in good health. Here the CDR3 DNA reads TGTGCCAGCAGTAAAACAACCGGGACAGGGGGACAAGCTTTCTTT. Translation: CASSKTTGTGGQAFF.